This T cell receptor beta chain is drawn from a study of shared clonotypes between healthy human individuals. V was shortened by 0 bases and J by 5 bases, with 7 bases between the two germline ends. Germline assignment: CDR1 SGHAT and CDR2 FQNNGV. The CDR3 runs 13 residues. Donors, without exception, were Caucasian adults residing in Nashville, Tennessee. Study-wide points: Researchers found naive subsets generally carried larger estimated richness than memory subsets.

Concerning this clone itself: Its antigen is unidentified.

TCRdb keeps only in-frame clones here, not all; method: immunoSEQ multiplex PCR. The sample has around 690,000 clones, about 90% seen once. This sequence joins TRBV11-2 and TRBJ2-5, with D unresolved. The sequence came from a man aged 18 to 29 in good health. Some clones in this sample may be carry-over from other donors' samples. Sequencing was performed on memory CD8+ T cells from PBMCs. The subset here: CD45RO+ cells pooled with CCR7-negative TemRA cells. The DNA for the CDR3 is TGTGCCAGCAGCTTAGATCTGAGTGAGACCCAGTACTTC. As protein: CASSLDLSETQYF.